Below are 3 T cell receptor beta chains sequenced from a single sample in a study of blood T cells in healthy people across ages. With a J-beta primer mix and a sample-barcoded 5' primer, a second PCR ran about 6 to 11 cycles. TCRdb reprocessed the 5' RACE reads via MiXCR and lists one record per CDR3 protein. The table has 1,500,000 or so distinct CDR3 sequences, around 59% seen once; the top ten hold 5% to 7%. The sequenced sample was blood. The receptors stem from a man between 18 and 29 years old in good health.

This chain uses TRBV6-4 with TRBJ2-3; D remains ambiguous. V shed 2 bases and J shed 5 bases, with 8 bases lying between them. The CDR3 runs to 13 residues. In germline, CDR1 is MRHNA, CDR2 SNTAGT. CDR3 sequence (DNA): TGTGCCAGCAGTGACGTTGCAGGAGATACGCAGTATTTT. It translates to CASSDVAGDTQYF.

This chain connects TRBV3-1 to TRBJ2-5; no definite D call. The CDR3 has 13 amino acids. The germline CDR1 and CDR2 sequences are LGHDT and YNNKEL (reference sequence). Trimming left V 4 bases short and J 0 bases short, with 6 bases between. The CDR3 protein is CASSPENQETQYF. CDR3 DNA: TGTGCCAGCAGCCCGGAAAACCAAGAGACCCAGTACTTC.

The chain is built from TRBV20-1 and TRBJ2-7; D assignment may be TRBD1 or TRBD2 (6 bases each). In germline, CDR1 is DFQATT, CDR2 SNEGSKA (reference sequence). V dropped 6 bases and J dropped 1 base, with 13 bases sitting between them. CDR3 size: 13 residues. The CDR3 spells CSADYRESYEQYF. In nucleotides, the CDR3 is TGCAGTGCGGACTACAGGGAATCCTACGAGCAGTACTTC.